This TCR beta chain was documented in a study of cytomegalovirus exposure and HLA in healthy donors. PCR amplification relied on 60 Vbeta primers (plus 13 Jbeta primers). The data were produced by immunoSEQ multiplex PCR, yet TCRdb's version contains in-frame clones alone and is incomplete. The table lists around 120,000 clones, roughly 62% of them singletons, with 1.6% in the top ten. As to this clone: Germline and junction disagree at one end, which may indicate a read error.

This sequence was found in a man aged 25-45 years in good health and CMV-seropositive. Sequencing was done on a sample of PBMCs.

CDR3 sequence: CAGRRGLQETQYF. CDR3 DNA: TGTGCCGGCAGGAGGGGACTTCAAGAGACCCAGTACTTC. The chain employs TRBV5-4 and TRBJ2-5; D is perhaps TRBD2 (6 bases). Germline V gene sequence: CDR1 SGHNT, CDR2 YYREEE (reference sequence). The CDR3 covers 13 residues. Looking up the rest from reference TRBV5-4 and TRBJ2-5 gives the full variable domain: ETGVTQSPTHLIKTRGQQVTLRCSSQSGHNTVSWYQQALGQGPQFIFQYYREEENGRGNFPPRFSGLQFPNYSSELNVNALELDDSALYLCAGRRGLQETQYFGPGTRLLVL.